This TCR beta chain was sequenced during a study of blood T cell repertoires in COVID-19. Authors' processing steps: Using reference gene primer amplification, nucleated cell counts were estimated. Method: immunoSEQ multiplex PCR; TCRdb's copy keeps in-frame clones and lacks some. That table is the source of V, J and clone size, and D and trimming were worked out from the DNA. The top ten hold more than 7.5% of the sample, which has 150,000 to 190,000 clones, 85% seen once. Trimming at V came to 1 base and at J to 7 bases, leaving 10 bases not matched to a gene. CDR3 size: 16 residues. Looked up from germline, CDR1 is SGHVS and CDR2 is FQNEAQ.

The chain recombines TRBV7-8 with TRBJ2-5, with 9 nucleotides matching TRBD2. This receptor was identified in a woman aged 55-75 years with COVID-19, enrolled during active disease. Sequencing input: peripheral blood. The chain's CDR3 is CASSLGLAGPGGTQYF. Here the CDR3 DNA reads TGTGCCAGCAGCTTAGGCCTAGCGGGGCCAGGGGGGACCCAGTACTTC.